These T cell receptor beta chains were read from a single sample in a study of patients and donors after allogeneic stem cell transplantation. TCRdb re-derived calls from the RT-PCR reads in MiXCR, one entry per CDR3 protein. Here the sample spans around 30,000 distinct CDR3 sequences, around 33% being singletons. Sample: blood, either unsorted or a sorted T cell fraction (not recorded which). The receptor source for this set is a human donor who was either an allogeneic HSCT recipient or a stem cell or donor lymphocyte infusion donor (not recorded which). It is not recorded whose cells these are; they may come from a transplant donor. CDR3s include the opening cysteine and the closing phenylalanine or tryptophan. A D gene is named only where the DNA matches it firmly.

- | TRBV9 | CASSVGTAAYEQYF
TRBD1 | TRBV12-3/TRBV12-4 | CASSSGQSNQPQHF
- | TRBV3-1 | CASSPSVYEQYF
- | TRBV12-3/TRBV12-4 | CASSIQGFEKLFF
- | TRBV13 | CASSLGSGGEQYF
TRBD2 | TRBV5-1 | CASSSPGLEGNEQFF
- | TRBV3-1 | CASSQDLFAPYGYTF
- | TRBV6-4 | CASSPSQGYGYTF
- | TRBV12-5 | CASGTRTNGYTF
- | TRBV4-1 | CASSQDSRNQPQHF
- | TRBV4-2 | CASSPSQVSYEQYF
- | TRBV15 | CATSRDPGWTNQPQHF
- | TRBV3-1 | CASSQQYRTDTQYF
TRBD2 | TRBV14 | CASSQWTSLVSYNEQFF
- | TRBV12-3/TRBV12-4 | CASSSAGWGTDTQYF
TRBD2 | TRBV24-1 | CATSEAGLAGAGGYNEQFF
- | TRBV7-9 | CASTNVGTEAFF
- | TRBV12-3/TRBV12-4 | CASSLMANNSPLHF
- | TRBV20-1 | CSARESGGNTEAFF
- | TRBV10-3 | CAISEYGGNHQPQHF
TRBD1 | TRBV12-3/TRBV12-4 | CASSRRDRGFPGELFF
TRBD1 | TRBV20-1 | CSATGTGSSYNEQFF
- | TRBV7-9 | CASSLGGGQPQHF
TRBD1 | TRBV6-2/TRBV6-3 | CASIPDRGDTEAFF
- | TRBV20-1 | CSARVERGELFF
- | TRBV6-6 | CASSYPRGDGAYEQYF
TRBD2 | TRBV28 | CASSPSGGSYNEQFF
TRBD1 | TRBV7-2 | CASSFTGGETQYF
- | TRBV7-6 | CASSLSNVWVTSTDTQYF
- | TRBV12-3/TRBV12-4 | CASRASSYNEQFF
TRBD1 | TRBV7-2 | CASSIGQGYNYGYTF
TRBD2 | TRBV7-9 | CASSALAMSGASTDTQYF
- | TRBV29-1 | CSGRRVEAFF
TRBD1 | TRBV25-1 | CASRTGATDTQYF
TRBD1 | TRBV12-3/TRBV12-4 | CASSPARQGFSYWSYTF
TRBD1 | TRBV25-1 | CASSSYRDRGETQYF
- | TRBV20-1 | CSARNWGAEKLFF
TRBD2 | TRBV12-3/TRBV12-4 | CASSLRGLAGDTQYF
- | TRBV12-3/TRBV12-4 | CASSLTGGPGNTIYF
- | TRBV7-9 | CASSPQLFPNEKLFF
- | TRBV5-1 | CASSPDPTGSSYEQYF
- | TRBV7-2 | CASRRGPNSNQPQHF
- | TRBV6-2/TRBV6-3 | CASSYTTTFQYF
- | TRBV13 | CASSLGYGGRGVDTQYF
- | TRBV15 | CATSRQFWSGAFNQPQHF
- | TRBV15 | CATSRDSLWGGPPDTQYF
- | TRBV9 | CASSGDGGHGYTF
- | TRBV29-1 | CSVLYPMVETQYF